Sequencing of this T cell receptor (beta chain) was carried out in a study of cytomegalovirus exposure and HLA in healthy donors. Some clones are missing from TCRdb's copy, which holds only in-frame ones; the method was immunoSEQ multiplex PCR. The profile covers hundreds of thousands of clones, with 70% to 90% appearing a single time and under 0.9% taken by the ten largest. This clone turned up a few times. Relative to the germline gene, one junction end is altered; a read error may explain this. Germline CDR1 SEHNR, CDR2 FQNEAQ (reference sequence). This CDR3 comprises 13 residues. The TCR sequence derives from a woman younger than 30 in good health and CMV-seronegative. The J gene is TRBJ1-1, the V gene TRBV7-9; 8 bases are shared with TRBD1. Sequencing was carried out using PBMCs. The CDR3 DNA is TGTGCCAGCAGCTCCCGGGACAGGACTGGAGCTTTCTTT. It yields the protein CASSSRDRTGAFF.